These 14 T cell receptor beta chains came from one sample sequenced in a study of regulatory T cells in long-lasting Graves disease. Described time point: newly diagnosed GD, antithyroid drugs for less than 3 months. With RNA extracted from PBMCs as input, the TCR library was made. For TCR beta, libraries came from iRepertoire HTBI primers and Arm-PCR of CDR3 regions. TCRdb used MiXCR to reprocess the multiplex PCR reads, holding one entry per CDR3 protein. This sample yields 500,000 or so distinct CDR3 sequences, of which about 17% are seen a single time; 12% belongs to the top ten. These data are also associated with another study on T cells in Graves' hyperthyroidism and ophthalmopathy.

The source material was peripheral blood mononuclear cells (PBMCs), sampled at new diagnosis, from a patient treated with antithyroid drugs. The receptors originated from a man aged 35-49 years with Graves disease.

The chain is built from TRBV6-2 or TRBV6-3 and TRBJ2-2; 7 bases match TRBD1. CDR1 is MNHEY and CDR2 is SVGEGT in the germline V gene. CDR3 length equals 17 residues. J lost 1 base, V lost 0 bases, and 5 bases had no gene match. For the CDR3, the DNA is TGTGCCAGCAGTTACTCGGAAGGGACAGTGAACACCGGGGAGCTGTTTTTT. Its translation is CASSYSEGTVNTGELFF.

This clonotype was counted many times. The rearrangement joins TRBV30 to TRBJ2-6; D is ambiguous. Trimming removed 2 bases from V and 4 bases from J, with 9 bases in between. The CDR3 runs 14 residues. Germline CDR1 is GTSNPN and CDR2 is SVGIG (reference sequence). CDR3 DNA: TGTGCCTGGAGTTATGGGTACGGGGCCAACGTCCTGACTTTC. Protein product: CAWSYGYGANVLTF.

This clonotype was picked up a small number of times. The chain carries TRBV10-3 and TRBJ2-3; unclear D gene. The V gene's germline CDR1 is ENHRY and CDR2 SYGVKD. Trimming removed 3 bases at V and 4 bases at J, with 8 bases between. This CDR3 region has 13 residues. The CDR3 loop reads CAISESLSDTQYF. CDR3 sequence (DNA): TGTGCCATCAGTGAATCCCTCTCAGATACGCAGTATTTT.

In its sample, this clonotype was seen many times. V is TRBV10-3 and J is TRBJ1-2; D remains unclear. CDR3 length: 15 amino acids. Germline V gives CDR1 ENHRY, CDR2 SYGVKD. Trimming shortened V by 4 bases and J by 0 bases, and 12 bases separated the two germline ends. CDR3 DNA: TGTGCCATCAGTGCCGTAGTCGAGGCTAACTATGGCTACACCTTC. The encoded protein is CAISAVVEANYGYTF.

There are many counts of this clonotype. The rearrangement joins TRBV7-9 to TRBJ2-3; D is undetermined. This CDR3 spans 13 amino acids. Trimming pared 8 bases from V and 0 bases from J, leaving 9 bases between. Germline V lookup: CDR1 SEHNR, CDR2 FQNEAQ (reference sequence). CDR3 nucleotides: TGTGCCAGCCGTGGGCCTAGCACAGATACGCAGTATTTT. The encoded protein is CASRGPSTDTQYF.

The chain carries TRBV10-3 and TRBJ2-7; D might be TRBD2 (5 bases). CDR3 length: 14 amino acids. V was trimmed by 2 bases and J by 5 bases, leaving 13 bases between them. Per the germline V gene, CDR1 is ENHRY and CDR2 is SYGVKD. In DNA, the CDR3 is TGTGCCATCAGTGAGATCGGTAGCGCACACGAGCAGTACTTC. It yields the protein CAISEIGSAHEQYF.

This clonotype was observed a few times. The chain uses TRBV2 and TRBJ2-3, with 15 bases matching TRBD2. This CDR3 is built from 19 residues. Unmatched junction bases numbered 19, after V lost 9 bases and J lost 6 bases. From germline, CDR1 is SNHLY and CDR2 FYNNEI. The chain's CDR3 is CARITSGLAGGPFRDTQYF. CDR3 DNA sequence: TGTGCCAGAATCACCTCCGGACTAGCGGGAGGGCCCTTCAGGGATACGCAGTATTTT.

The DNA for the CDR3 is TGTGCCAGCAGCCCGACAGGAAGTTTCACCTACGAGCAGTACTTC. Protein sequence: CASSPTGSFTYEQYF. The V and J genes are TRBV7-6 and TRBJ2-7, with D possibly TRBD1 on 6 matching bases. Germline assignment: CDR1 SGHVS and CDR2 FNYEAQ. Trimming took 5 bases from V and 2 from J, leaving 16 bases between them. The CDR3 contains 15 residues.

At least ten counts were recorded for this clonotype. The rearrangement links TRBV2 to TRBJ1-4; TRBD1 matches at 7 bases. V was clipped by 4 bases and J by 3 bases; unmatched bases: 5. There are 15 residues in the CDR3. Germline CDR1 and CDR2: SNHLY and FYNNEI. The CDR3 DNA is TGTGCCAGCAGTGCCACCGGGACAGCTAATGAAAAACTGTTTTTT. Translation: CASSATGTANEKLFF.

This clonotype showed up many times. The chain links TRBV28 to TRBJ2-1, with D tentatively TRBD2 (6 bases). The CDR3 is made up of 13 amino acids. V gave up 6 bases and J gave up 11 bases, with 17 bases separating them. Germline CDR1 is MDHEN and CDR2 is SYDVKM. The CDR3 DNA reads TGTGCCAGCAGCCTGACTAGACGTGGAAAGCAGTTCTTC. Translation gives CASSLTRRGKQFF. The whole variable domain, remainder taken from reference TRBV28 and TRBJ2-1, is DVKVTQSSRYLVKRTGEKVFLECVQDMDHENMFWYRQDPGLGLRLIYFSYDVKMKEKGDIPEGYSVSREKKERFSLILESASTNQTSMYLCASSLTRRGKQFFGPGTRLTVL.

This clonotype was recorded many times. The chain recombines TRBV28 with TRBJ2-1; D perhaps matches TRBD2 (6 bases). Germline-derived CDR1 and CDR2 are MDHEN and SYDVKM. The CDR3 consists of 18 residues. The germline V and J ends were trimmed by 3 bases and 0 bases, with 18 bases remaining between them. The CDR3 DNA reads TGTGCCAGCAGTTTGGCCCTTAGCGGCAGAAGCTCCTACAATGAGCAGTTCTTC. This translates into CASSLALSGRSSYNEQFF.

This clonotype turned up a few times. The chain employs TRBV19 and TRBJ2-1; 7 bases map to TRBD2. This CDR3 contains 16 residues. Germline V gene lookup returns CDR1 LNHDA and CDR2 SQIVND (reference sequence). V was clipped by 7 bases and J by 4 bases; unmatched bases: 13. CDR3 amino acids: CASTESSSGGYNEQFF. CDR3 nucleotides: TGTGCCAGTACCGAATCCTCTAGCGGAGGGTACAATGAGCAGTTCTTC. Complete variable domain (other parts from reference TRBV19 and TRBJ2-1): DGGITQSPKYLFRKEGQNVTLSCEQNLNHDAMYWYRQDPGQGLRLIYYSQIVNDFQKGDIAEGYSVSREKKESFPLTVTSAQKNPTAFYLCASTESSSGGYNEQFFGPGTRLTVL.

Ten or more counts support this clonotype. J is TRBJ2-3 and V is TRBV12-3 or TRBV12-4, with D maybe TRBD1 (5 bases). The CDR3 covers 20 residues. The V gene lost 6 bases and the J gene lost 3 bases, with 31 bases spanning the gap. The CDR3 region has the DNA TGTGCCAGCAGAGGTTCGTGGATAAAACCGGGTAGGGGAAGGACAGATACGCAGTATTTT. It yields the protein CASRGSWIKPGRGRTDTQYF.

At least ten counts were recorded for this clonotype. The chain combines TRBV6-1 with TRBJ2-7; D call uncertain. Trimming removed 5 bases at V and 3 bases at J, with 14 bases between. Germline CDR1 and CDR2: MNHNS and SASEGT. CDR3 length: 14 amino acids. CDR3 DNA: TGTGCCAGCAGTCCCCGGCTGGGCATCTACGAGCAGTACTTC. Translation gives CASSPRLGIYEQYF.